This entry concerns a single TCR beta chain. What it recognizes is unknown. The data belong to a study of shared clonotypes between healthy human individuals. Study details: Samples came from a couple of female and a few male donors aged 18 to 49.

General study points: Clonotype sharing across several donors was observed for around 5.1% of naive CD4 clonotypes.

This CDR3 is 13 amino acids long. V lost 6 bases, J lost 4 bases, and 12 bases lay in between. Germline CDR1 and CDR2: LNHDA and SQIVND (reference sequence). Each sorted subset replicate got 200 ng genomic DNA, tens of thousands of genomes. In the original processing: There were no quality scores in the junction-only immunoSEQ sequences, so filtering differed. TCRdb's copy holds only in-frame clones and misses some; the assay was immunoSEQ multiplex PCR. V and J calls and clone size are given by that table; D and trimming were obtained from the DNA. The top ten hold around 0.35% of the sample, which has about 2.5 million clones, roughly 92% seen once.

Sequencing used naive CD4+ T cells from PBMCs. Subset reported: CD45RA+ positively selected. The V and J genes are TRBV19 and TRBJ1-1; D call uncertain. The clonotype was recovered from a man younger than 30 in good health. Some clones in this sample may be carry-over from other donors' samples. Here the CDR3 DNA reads TGTGCCAGTAGCATTAGTTGGAGCACTGAAGCTTTCTTT. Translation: CASSISWSTEAFF.